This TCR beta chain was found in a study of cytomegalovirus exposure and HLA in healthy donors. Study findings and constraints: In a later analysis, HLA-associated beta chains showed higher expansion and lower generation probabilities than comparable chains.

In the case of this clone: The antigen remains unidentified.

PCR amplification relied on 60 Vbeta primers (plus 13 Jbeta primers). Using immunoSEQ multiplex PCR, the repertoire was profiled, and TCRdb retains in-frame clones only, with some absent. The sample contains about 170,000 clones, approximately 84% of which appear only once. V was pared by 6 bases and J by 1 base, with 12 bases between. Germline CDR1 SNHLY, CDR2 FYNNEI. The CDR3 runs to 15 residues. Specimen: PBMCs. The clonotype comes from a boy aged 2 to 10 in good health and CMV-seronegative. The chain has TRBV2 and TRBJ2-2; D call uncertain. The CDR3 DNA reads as TGTGCCAGCAGGAGCGTGAGGTTGAACACCGGGGAGCTGTTTTTT. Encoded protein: CASRSVRLNTGELFF.